This T cell receptor beta chain was identified in a study of T cells in localized non-small cell lung cancer. This CDR3 contains 15 residues. V was clipped by 0 bases and J by 2 bases; unmatched bases: 2. CDR1 and CDR2 from the germline V gene are SGDLS and YYNGEE. Data came from immunoSEQ multiplex PCR; TCRdb stores just in-frame clones and leaves some out. The sample lists approximately 30,000 clones; approximately 72% were seen once. As regards this clone: Its antigen remains unknown.

Overall study findings and caveats: Uninvolved adjacent lung showed peak T cell clonality, exceeding tumor. Heterogeneity remains possible, as sequencing covered one tumor region only. Higher T cell density in the blood was associated with longer overall survival, whereas higher adjacent-lung clonality associated with shorter survival. The study detected a median about 57 of the top 100 tumor clones in adjacent lung.

This receptor was taken from a male donor aged 60 or older with stage II squamous cell lung carcinoma. This material consisted of peripheral blood, taken before any cancer treatment. V usage is TRBV9 and J usage is TRBJ2-7; 10 bases are shared with TRBD2. The CDR3 DNA is TGTGCCAGCAGCGTAGATACTAGCGGGGCCTACGAGCAGTACTTC. Its translation: CASSVDTSGAYEQYF.